This record covers a single T cell receptor (beta chain). This clonotype was picked up a small number of times. Its cognate antigen has yet to be identified. Qualities for individual bases were not recorded, and no much larger clone is one base off. Flow cytometry had shown CD8+CD57+ cell expansion in the patients selected for sequencing. Every patient had severe acquired aplastic anemia, diagnosed using the International Study of Aplastic Anemia and Agranulocytosis and Camitta criteria. No patient had received any therapy when blood was sampled. TCR repertoires of sorted CD4+ and CD8+ blood T cells from severe aplastic anemia patients and healthy subjects were deep-sequenced in the study. Patients were enrolled under clinicaltrials.gov protocols 00001620, 01623167, 00001397, 00071045, 00081523 and 00961064 in the USA. Ficoll-Paque density gradient centrifugation was used to isolate peripheral blood mononuclear cells. Before DNA was extracted, CD4+ and CD8+ T cells were sorted using either FACS or magnetic beads.

This specimen belongs to a study of CD8+CD57+ T cells in acquired aplastic anemia (dated by TCRdb to the late 2010s). Concerning the study at large: On average, sorted CD4+ and CD8+ cells yielded 3 to 4 ug of extracted DNA, with a range of roughly 0.19 to 27.4 ug. CD8+CD57+ expansion was defined as frequency above the mean frequency observed in healthy subjects.

Genomic DNA was used as template for profiling of TCR beta VDJ combinations and CDR3 sequences. TCR repertoire sequencing was run on an Illumina HiSeq 2000. Regarding the original processing steps: Repertoire assessment relied on Simpson's diversity index, CDR3 size and DJ length profiles, and TRBV/TRBJ rearrangement plots. The most abundant DNA sequence in the deep sequencing data was defined as the immunodominant clone. CDR3 amino acid sequences were screened for sharing across subjects and were compared with published repertoires and the VDJdb database. TCRdb took the public reads, trimmed them with fastp at Q25, ran MiXCR for clone calling and kept in-frame beta chains. Each entry merges the rows of one CDR3 protein and shows their most common DNA and genes. None of the V and J calls come from the authors' own analysis; TCRdb made them. In this sample the table shows roughly 280,000 distinct CDR3 sequences, about three fifths of which occur a single time. Approximately 1.2% of the sample comes from the top ten.

Broad study findings and their caveats: Roughly 30 CD8+ CDR3 sequences were found to be shared between patients and controls, but these sequences appeared to be highly expressed in patients and within the immunodominant clones of the patients. No significant difference in CD8+ Simpson's diversity was found between patients and healthy controls (P=0.060).

Input material: sorted CD4+, CD8+, or CD8+CD57+ T cells (not recorded which) from PBMCs. This TCR derives from a human donor with aplastic anemia.

The CDR3 has the sequence CATSRRWGEQFF. The sequence in DNA is TGTGCCACCAGCAGAAGGTGGGGTGAGCAGTTCTTC. Recombination joined TRBV15 with TRBJ2-1; the D gene is unclear. Trimming takes 2 bases from V and 9 bases from J, and the germline ends sit 8 bases apart. Per the germline V gene (reference sequence), LNHNV is the CDR1 and YYDKDF is the CDR2. CDR3 length: 12 amino acids, cysteine to phenylalanine. The only DNA kept is the CDR3, 36 bases in frame from the first base.